This T cell receptor (beta chain) was profiled in a study of T cells after yellow fever vaccination. General study findings and limits: Post-booster samples contained most primary-vaccination clones (more than 95% CD4, around 90% CD8). Across the CD4 and CD8 compartments, a small share of clonotypes was present in both.

In TCRdb, the 5' RACE reads were re-called with MiXCR into one record per CDR3 protein. The sample includes about 510,000 distinct CDR3 sequences, around a fifth of them seen just once. Germline loops: CDR1 SGHRS, CDR2 YFSETQ. The V end lost 1 base, the J end lost 7 bases, and 15 bases lay between the germline ends. The CDR3 is 15 residues long. Ten or more counts support this clonotype. Its antigen is undetermined. This TCR came from a man aged 18 to 30 who received the YFV17D yellow fever vaccine. The input for sequencing was PBMCs, taken around 3 weeks after the first yellow fever vaccination. The chain combines TRBV5-1 with TRBJ2-1, with no clear D. The CDR3 nucleotides are TGCGCCAGCAGCTTGTTAGGGATCCTACGTAATGAGCAGTTCTTC. Its protein product is CASSLLGILRNEQFF.